The rows below give T cell receptor beta chains drawn from one sample of a study of cytomegalovirus exposure and HLA in healthy donors. Repertoires were generated with immunoSEQ multiplex PCR, while TCRdb's copy carries only in-frame clones and drops some. The data contain some 85,000 clones, around 84% of them singletons. Specimen: PBMCs. The receptors originated from a woman between 45 and 65 years old in good health and CMV-seronegative. The CDR3 runs from the conserved cysteine through the conserved F or W. Each record gives: clone size, V gene, J gene, CDR3 protein. Only part of the rows carry a size: once, few, many, or a class if the clone is expanded.

>NA|TRBV19|TRBJ1-2
CASRSDMGEYYGYTF
>NA|TRBV28|TRBJ1-4
CASRWGSNEKLFF
>NA|TRBV27|TRBJ2-7
CASSLRQGSYEQYF
>NA|TRBV9|TRBJ1-3
CASSVDPGMGNTIYF
>NA|TRBV7-2|TRBJ1-5
CASSLVRVGQPQHF
>NA|TRBV4-1|TRBJ1-2
CASSQARQGNSYGYTF
>NA|TRBV2|TRBJ2-3
CATKSTSSSTDTQYF
>NA|TRBV19|TRBJ2-7
CASRGGQGQYF
>NA|TRBV7-2|TRBJ1-2
CASSLVLSRYNYGYTF
>NA|TRBV27|TRBJ2-6
CASSHVQSANVLTF
>NA|TRBV28|TRBJ1-1
CASSYTANTEAFF
>NA|TRBV11-3|TRBJ2-1
CASSSRTGGSSYNEQFF
>NA|TRBV7-8|TRBJ2-1
CASSFSGTYNEQFF
>few|TRBV5-1|TRBJ1-1
CASSLDAAGSHTEAFF
>NA|TRBV18|TRBJ1-2
CASSPLPANYGYTF
>NA|TRBV28|TRBJ1-2
CASRDNFLNYGYTF
>NA|TRBV5-8|TRBJ2-7
CASSSLAGGLYEQYF
>NA|TRBV7-8|TRBJ1-3
CASTQGRTGGNTIYF
>NA|TRBV5-6|TRBJ2-1
CASSPGGFGLNNEQFF
>NA|TRBV1|TRBJ2-7
CTSSQGRTLSDEQYF
>NA|TRBV10-3|TRBJ1-6
CAITEGTDYNSPLHF
>NA|TRBV14|TRBJ1-2
CASSQEVSYGYTF
>NA|TRBV19|TRBJ2-1
CASSTRTYHNEQFF
>NA|TRBV7-9|TRBJ2-3
CASSLGLAGPRMTDTQYF
>NA|TRBV11-1|TRBJ2-5
CASGDRVRETQYF
>NA|TRBV6-5|NA
CASSYRDNYEQYF
>once|TRBV6-5|TRBJ2-1
CASSSTSSGHEQFF
>NA|TRBV2|TRBJ2-1
CASSERLAGAYNEQFF
>NA|TRBV28|TRBJ2-7
CASRTGTGMAYEQYF
>NA|TRBV6-4|TRBJ2-2
CASTPEGTDTGELFF
>NA|TRBV29-1|TRBJ1-2
CSVSRVGKSYGYTF
>NA|TRBV27|TRBJ2-7
CASSPRQGGTYEQYF
>NA|TRBV19|TRBJ2-1
CASSLSGGIYNEQFF
>NA|TRBV4-1|TRBJ1-1
CASSQDGRGTEAFF
>NA|TRBV9|TRBJ1-2
CASSEGQGSYGYTF